This TCR beta chain was sequenced in a study of CD8+ T cells in alopecia areata. The authors extracted RNA and reverse transcribed it into cDNA as the sequencing template. Assay: immunoSEQ multiplex PCR; the TCRdb copy retains only in-frame clones and omits some. Of 200,000 to 250,000 clones listed, around three fifths were seen once; the top ten hold around 3.9%. Documented treatment: oral pan-JAK inhibitor, 5-10 mg twice daily. V was clipped by 1 base and J by 2 bases, with 12 bases between them. Germline assignment: CDR1 SGHAT and CDR2 FQNNGV. CDR3 size: 15 residues. Sample: CD4+ T cells sorted from blood, taken at week 4, from a patient treated with tofacitinib. This clonotype was sampled from a human donor with alopecia areata. The chain couples TRBV11-2 to TRBJ2-7; D gene ambiguous. The CDR3 sequence: CASSLGVVPAYEQYF. The CDR3, as DNA: TGTGCCAGCAGCTTAGGTGTAGTCCCGGCCTACGAGCAGTACTTC.